This T cell receptor (beta chain) was documented in a study of blood T cell repertoires in COVID-19. Method: immunoSEQ multiplex PCR; TCRdb's copy keeps in-frame clones and lacks some. The repertoire includes some 330,000 clones, roughly 88% of them detected once, and around 4% sits in the top ten. Per germline, CDR1 SEHNR and CDR2 FQNEAQ (reference sequence). V lost 5 bases to trimming and J lost 5 bases; unmatched junction nucleotides: 9. This CDR3 has 16 residues. The rearrangement joins TRBV7-9 to TRBJ2-2; 9 bases map to TRBD2. The TCR sequence derives from a woman between 50 and 59 years old with active or convalescent COVID-19. Sequenced material: peripheral blood. CDR3 in DNA: TGTGCCAGCAGCGTCATAGCGGGAGTGGATACCGGGGAGCTGTTTTTT. It yields the protein CASSVIAGVDTGELFF.